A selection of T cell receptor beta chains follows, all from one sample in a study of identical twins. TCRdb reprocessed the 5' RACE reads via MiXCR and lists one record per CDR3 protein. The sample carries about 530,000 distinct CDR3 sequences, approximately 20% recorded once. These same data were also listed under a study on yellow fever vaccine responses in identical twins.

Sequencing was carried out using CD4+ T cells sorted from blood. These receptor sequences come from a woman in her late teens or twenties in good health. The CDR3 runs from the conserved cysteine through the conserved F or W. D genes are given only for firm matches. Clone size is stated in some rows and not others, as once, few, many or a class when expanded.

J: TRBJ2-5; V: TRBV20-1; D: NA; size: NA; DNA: TGCAGTGCTGGCCCCCCCCCACCAGGGGATGAGACCCAGTACTTC; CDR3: CSAGPPPPGDETQYF
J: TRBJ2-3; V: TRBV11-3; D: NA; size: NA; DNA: TGTGCCAGCAGCTTAGTTTTTCTAGATACGCAGTATTTT; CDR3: CASSLVFLDTQYF
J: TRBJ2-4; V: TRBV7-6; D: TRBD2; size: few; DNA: TGTGCCAGCAGCTTAGAAGCGGGGGGGCTGGCCAAAAACATTCAGTACTTC; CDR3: CASSLEAGGLAKNIQYF
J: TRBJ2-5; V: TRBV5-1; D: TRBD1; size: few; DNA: TGCGCCAGCAGCTCCCGGGACAGGGCCCTTCGGCTAAAAGAGACCCAGTACTTC; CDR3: CASSSRDRALRLKETQYF
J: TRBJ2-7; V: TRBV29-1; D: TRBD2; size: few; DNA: TGCAGCGTGTCTGGACTAGCGGACTCCTACGAGCAGTACTTC; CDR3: CSVSGLADSYEQYF
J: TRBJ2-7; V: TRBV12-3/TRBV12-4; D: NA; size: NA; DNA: TGTGCCAGCAGTGAGCGAGCTAGGATCTACGAGCAGTACTTC; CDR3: CASSERARIYEQYF
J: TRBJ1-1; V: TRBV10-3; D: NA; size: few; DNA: TGTGCCATCAGCGCAATGGGAGAATTCGAAGCTTTCTTT; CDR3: CAISAMGEFEAFF
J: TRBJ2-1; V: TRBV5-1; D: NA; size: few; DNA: TGCGCCAGCAGCTTACGGGCGGCGGCCACTTACAATGAGCAGTTCTTC; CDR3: CASSLRAAATYNEQFF
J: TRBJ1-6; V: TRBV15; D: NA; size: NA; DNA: TGTGCCACCAGCAGAGATACGTATAATTCACCCCTCCACTTT; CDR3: CATSRDTYNSPLHF
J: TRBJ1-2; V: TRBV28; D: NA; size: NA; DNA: TGTGCCAGCAGGGAAGGGGTTTATGGCTACACCTTC; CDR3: CASREGVYGYTF
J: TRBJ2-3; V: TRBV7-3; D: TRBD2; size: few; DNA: TGTGCCAGCAGCTCCCGGGGGGACCCCACAGATACGCAGTATTTT; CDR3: CASSSRGDPTDTQYF
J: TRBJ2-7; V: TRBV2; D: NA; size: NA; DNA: TGTGCCAGCAGTGAGGGTGGGTTTAGCTCCTACGAGCAGTACTTC; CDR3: CASSEGGFSSYEQYF
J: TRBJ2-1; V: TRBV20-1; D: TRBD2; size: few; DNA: TGCAGTGCTAGAGATTCGGGAGGGTACAATGAGCAGTTCTTC; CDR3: CSARDSGGYNEQFF
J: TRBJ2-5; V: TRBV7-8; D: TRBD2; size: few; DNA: TGTGCCACGGCCCCCGGACTAGCGGGAGGCAAGAGGGAGACCCAGTACTTC; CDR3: CATAPGLAGGKRETQYF
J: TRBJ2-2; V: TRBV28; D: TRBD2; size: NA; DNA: TGTGCCAGCAGTTCGAAGGGGAGGGCAAACGGGGAGCTGTTTTTT; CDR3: CASSSKGRANGELFF
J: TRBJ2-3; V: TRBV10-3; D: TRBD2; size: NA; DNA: TGTGCCATCAGTGAGGCCTTCTCAACTAGCGGACTTAGCACAGATACGCAGTATTTT; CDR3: CAISEAFSTSGLSTDTQYF
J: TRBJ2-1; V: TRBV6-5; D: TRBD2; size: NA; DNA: TGTGCCAGCAGTTCGCCCCTTCCTAGCCTAGCGGGCCCCTACAATGAGCAGTTCTTC; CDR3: CASSSPLPSLAGPYNEQFF
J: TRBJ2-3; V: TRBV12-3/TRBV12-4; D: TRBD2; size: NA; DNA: TGTGCCAGCAGTACCCGACTAGCGGGAGGTTCAGATACGCAGTATTTT; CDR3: CASSTRLAGGSDTQYF
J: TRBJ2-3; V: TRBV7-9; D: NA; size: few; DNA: TGTGCCAGCAGCTTAGGTATGGGATTCACAGATACGCAGTATTTT; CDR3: CASSLGMGFTDTQYF
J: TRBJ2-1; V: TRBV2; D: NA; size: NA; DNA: TGTGCCAGCAGTGATTCTGAGCAGTTCTTC; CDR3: CASSDSEQFF
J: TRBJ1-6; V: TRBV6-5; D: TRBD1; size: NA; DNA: TGTGCCAGCAGTTACCCCCGGGACAGCGGATCACCCCTCCACTTT; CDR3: CASSYPRDSGSPLHF
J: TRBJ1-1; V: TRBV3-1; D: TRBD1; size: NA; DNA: TGTGCCAGCAGCCCCGGACAGGCCCCCACTGAAGCTTTCTTT; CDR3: CASSPGQAPTEAFF
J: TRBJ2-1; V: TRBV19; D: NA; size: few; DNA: TGTGCCAGTAGTATGGGCTCCCACAATGAGCAGTTCTTC; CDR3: CASSMGSHNEQFF
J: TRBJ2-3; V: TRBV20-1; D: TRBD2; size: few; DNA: TGCAGTGCTCCGGGACTAGCGGGGTTAGATACGCAGTATTTT; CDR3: CSAPGLAGLDTQYF
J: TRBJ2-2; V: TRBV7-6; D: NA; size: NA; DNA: TGTGCCAGCAGCTTAGGAAATTTAGGGGGGAACACCGGGGAGCTGTTTTTT; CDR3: CASSLGNLGGNTGELFF
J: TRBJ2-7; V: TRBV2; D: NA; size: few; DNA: TGTGCCAGCAGTGAGGATCTGGGACAGTACTTC; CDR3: CASSEDLGQYF
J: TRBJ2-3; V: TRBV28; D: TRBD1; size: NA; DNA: TGTGCCGGCCGCTCCGGGACAGCAATCACAGATACGCAGTATTTT; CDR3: CAGRSGTAITDTQYF
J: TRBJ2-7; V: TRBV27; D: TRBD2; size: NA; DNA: TGTGCCAGCAGCGGACTAGATTCAACCGAGCAGTACTTC; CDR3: CASSGLDSTEQYF
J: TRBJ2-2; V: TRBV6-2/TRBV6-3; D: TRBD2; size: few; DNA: TGTGCCAGCAGTTACTCCGCCGCACTAGCGGGGGGAACTACCGGGGAGCTGTTTTTT; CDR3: CASSYSAALAGGTTGELFF
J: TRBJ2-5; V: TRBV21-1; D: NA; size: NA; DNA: TGTGCCAGCAGCAAACGACAGGGGTGGGAGACCCAGTACTTC; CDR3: CASSKRQGWETQYF
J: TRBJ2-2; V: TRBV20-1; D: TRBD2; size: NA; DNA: TGCAGTGCTACTAGCGGGAGCACCGGGGAGCTGTTTTTT; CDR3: CSATSGSTGELFF
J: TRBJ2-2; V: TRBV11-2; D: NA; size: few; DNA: TGTGCCAGCAGCCCTCGACTAGGATCCGGGGAGCTGTTTTTT; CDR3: CASSPRLGSGELFF
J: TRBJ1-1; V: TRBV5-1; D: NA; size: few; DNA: TGCGCCAGCAGCCCCGCGGGAAGAGGACTAGCTTTCTTT; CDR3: CASSPAGRGLAFF
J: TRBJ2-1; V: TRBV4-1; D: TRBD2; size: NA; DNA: TGCGCCAGCAGCCCAGCGGGGGGGTGGTTAGATGAGCAGTTCTTC; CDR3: CASSPAGGWLDEQFF
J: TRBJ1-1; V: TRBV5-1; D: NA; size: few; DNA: TGCGCCAGCAGCTTGTTCGATGCCGCTGAAGCTTTCTTT; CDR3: CASSLFDAAEAFF
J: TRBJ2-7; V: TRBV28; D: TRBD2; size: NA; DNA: TGTGCCAGCAGTCCGGACTGGACTAGTCTTTACTACGAGCAGTACTTC; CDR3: CASSPDWTSLYYEQYF
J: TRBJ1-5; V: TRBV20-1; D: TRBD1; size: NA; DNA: TGCAGTGCTAGAGAAGGGACAGGGTATCAGCCCCAGCATTTT; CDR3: CSAREGTGYQPQHF
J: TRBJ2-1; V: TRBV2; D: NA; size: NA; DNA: TGTGCCTCCCAACCCGATGCCTACAATGAGCAGTTCTTC; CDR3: CASQPDAYNEQFF
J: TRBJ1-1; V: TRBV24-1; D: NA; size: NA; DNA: TGTGCCACCAGTGCTGGAAAGAGCACTGAAGCTTTCTTT; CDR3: CATSAGKSTEAFF
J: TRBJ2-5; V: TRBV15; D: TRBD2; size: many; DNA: TGTGCCACCAGCAGATTAAACTTTAGCGGGGGGTACCAAGAGACCCAGTACTTC; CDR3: CATSRLNFSGGYQETQYF
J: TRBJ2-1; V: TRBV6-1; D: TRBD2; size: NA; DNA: TGTGCCAGCAGAAACCGGGACTACGACAATGAGCAGTTCTTC; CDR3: CASRNRDYDNEQFF
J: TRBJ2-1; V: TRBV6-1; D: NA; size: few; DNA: TGTGCCAGCAGTACCGGTTCGCTAGGGGGCAATGAGCAGTTCTTC; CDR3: CASSTGSLGGNEQFF
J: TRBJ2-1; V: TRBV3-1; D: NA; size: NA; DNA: TGTGCCAGCAGCCACGGAGGACTTTTGCAGTTCTTC; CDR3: CASSHGGLLQFF
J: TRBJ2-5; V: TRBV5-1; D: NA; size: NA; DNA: TGCGCCAGCAGCCTTTCTTCACTAGGGTACCAAGAGACCCAGTACTTC; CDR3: CASSLSSLGYQETQYF
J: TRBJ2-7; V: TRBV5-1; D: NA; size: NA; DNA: TGCGCCAGCAGCTTGGTCGGGGAATCAGCGTACGAGCAGTACTTC; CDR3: CASSLVGESAYEQYF
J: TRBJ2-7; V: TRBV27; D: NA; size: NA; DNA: TGTGCCAGCAGTTTACGCCCAGCAAGCTACGAGCAGTACTTC; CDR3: CASSLRPASYEQYF
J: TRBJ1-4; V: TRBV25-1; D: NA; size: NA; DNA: TGTGCCAGCAGTGACAAAATGCCTCCGGGGGATGAAAAACTGTTTTTT; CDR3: CASSDKMPPGDEKLFF
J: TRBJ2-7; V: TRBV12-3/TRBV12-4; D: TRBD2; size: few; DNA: TGTGCCAGCACTAGCGGGAGTATGGACGAGCAGTACTTC; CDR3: CASTSGSMDEQYF
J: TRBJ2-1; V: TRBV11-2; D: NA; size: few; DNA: TGTGCCAGCAGCCCCAGGGAATCGGAGCAGTTCTTC; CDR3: CASSPRESEQFF
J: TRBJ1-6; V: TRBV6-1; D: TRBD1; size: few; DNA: TGTGCCAGCAGTCGGGACAGGGGGCTCGCACCCCTCCACTTT; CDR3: CASSRDRGLAPLHF
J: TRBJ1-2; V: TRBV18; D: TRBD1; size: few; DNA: TGTGCCAGCTCACGGGACAGCTCTGGCTACACCTTC; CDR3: CASSRDSSGYTF
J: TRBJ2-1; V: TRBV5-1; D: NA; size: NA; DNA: TGCGCCAGCAGCTTGGCTAGATCTCAGGATGAGCAGTTCTTC; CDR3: CASSLARSQDEQFF
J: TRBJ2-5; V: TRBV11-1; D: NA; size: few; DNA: TGTGCCAGCAGCTTAAGTGGAGCTCGCCAAGAGACCCAGTACTTC; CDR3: CASSLSGARQETQYF
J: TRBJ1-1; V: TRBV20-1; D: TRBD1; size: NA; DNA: TGCAGTGCTAGAGATACCCGACAGGGCGTCACTGAAGCTTTCTTT; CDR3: CSARDTRQGVTEAFF
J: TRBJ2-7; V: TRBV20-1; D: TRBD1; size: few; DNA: TGCAGTGCTTGGGGACAGGCCATTACCTACGAGCAGTACTTC; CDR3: CSAWGQAITYEQYF